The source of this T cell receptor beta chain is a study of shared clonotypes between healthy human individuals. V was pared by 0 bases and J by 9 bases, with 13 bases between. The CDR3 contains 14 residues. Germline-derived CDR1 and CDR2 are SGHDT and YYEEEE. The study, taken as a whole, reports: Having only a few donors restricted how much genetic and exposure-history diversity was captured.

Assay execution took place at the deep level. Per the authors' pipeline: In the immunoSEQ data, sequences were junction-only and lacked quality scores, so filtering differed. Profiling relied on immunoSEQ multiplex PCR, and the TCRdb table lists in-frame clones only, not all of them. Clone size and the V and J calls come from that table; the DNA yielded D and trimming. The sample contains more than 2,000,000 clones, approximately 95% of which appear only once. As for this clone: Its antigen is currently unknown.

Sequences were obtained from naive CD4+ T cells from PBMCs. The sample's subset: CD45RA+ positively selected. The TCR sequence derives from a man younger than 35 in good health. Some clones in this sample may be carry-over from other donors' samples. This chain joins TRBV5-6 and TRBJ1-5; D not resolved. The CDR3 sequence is CASSLAPEVGPQHF. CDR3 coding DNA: TGTGCCAGCAGCTTGGCCCCGGAAGTCGGGCCCCAGCATTTT. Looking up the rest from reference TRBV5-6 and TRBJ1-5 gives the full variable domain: DAGVTQSPTHLIKTRGQQVTLRCSPKSGHDTVSWYQQALGQGPQFIFQYYEEEERQRGNFPDRFSGHQFPNYSSELNVNALLLGDSALYLCASSLAPEVGPQHFGDGTRLSIL.